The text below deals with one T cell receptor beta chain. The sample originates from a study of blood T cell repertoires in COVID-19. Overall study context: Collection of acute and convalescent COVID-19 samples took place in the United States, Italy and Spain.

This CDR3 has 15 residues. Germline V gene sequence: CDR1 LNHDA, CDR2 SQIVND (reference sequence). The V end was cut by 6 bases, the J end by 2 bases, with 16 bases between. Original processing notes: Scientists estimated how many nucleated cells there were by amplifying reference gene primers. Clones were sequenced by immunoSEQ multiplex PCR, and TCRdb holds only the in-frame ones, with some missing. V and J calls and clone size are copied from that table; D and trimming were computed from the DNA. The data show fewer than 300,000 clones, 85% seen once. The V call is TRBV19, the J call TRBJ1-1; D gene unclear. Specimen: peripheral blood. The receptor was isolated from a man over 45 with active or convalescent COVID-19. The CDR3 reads CASSRRMAGNTEAFF. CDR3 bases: TGTGCCAGTAGCAGGAGGATGGCGGGAAACACTGAAGCTTTCTTT. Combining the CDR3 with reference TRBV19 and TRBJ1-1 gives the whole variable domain DGGITQSPKYLFRKEGQNVTLSCEQNLNHDAMYWYRQDPGQGLRLIYYSQIVNDFQKGDIAEGYSVSREKKESFPLTVTSAQKNPTAFYLCASSRRMAGNTEAFFGQGTRLTVV.